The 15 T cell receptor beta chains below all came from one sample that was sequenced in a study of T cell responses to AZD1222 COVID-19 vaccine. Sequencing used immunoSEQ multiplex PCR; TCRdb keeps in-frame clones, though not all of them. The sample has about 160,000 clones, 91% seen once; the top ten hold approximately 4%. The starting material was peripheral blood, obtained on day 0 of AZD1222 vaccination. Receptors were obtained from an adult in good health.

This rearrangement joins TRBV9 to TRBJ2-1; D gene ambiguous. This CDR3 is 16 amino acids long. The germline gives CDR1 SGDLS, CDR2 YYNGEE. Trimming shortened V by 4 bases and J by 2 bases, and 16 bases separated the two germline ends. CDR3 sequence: CASSSQMAEPYNEQFF. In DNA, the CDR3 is TGTGCCAGCAGCTCCCAGATGGCGGAGCCCTACAATGAGCAGTTCTTC.

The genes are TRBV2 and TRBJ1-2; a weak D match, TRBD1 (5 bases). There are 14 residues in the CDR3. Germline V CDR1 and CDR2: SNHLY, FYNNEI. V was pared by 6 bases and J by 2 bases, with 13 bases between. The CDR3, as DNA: TGTGCCAGCAGCCCCGGGGGGTTAAACTATGGCTACACCTTC. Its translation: CASSPGGLNYGYTF.

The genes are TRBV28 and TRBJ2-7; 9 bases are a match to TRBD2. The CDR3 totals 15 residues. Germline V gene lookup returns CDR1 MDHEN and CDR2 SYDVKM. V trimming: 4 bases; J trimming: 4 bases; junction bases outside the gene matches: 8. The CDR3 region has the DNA TGTGCCAGCAGTTCCGATAGCGGGAGAGCTTACGAGCAGTACTTC. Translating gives CASSSDSGRAYEQYF.

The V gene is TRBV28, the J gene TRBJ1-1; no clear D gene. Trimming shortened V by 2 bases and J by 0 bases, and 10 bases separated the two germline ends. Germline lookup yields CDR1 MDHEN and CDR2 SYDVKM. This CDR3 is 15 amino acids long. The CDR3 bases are TGTGCCAGCAGTTTACCTACAGTTATGAACACTGAAGCTTTCTTT. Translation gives CASSLPTVMNTEAFF.

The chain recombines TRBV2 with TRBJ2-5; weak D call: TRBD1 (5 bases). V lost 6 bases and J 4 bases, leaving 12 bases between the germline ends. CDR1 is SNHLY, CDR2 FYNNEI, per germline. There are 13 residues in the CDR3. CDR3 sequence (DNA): TGTGCCAGCAGCAGACAGAAGCTAGAGACCCAGTACTTC. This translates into CASSRQKLETQYF. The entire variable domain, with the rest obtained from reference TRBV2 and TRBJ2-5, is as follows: EPEVTQTPSHQVTQMGQEVILRCVPISNHLYFYWYRQILGQKVEFLVSFYNNEISEKSEIFDDQFSVERPDGSNFTLKIRSTKLEDSAMYFCASSRQKLETQYFGPGTRLLVL.

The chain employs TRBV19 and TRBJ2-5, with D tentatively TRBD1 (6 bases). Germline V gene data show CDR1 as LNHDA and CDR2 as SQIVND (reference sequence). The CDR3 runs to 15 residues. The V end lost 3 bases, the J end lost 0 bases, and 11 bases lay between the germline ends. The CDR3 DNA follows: TGTGCCAGTAGTATGGGACAAGTGTACCAAGAGACCCAGTACTTC. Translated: CASSMGQVYQETQYF.

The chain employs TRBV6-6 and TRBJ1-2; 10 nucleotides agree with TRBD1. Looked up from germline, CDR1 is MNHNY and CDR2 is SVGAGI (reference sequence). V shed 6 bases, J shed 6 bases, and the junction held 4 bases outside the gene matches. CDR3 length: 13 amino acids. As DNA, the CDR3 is TGTGCCAGCAGGGGGACAGGGGAAAATGGCTACACCTTC. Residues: CASRGTGENGYTF.

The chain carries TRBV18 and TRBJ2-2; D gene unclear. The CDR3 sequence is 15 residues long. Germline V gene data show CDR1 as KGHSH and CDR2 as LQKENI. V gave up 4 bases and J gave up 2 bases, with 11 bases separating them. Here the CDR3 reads CASSRIWANTGELFF. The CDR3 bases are TGTGCCAGCTCACGCATTTGGGCTAACACCGGGGAGCTGTTTTTT.

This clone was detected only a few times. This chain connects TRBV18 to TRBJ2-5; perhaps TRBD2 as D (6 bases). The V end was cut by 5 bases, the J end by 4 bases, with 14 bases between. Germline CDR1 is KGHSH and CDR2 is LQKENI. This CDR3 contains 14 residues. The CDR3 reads CASSSGLRRETQYF. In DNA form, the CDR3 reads TGTGCCAGCTCATCGGGACTTCGGCGAGAGACCCAGTACTTC.

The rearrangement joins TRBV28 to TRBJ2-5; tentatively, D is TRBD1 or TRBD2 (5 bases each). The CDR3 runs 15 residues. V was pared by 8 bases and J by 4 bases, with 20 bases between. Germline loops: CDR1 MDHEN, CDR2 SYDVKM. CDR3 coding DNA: TGTGCCAGCCGAGGGGCTCTAGGTGGGGGAGAGACCCAGTACTTC. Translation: CASRGALGGGETQYF.

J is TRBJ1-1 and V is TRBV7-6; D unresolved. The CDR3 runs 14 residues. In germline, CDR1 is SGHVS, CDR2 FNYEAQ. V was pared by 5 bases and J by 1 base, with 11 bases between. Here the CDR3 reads CASSSARQNTEAFF. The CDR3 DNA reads TGTGCCAGCAGCAGCGCGAGGCAGAACACTGAAGCTTTCTTT.

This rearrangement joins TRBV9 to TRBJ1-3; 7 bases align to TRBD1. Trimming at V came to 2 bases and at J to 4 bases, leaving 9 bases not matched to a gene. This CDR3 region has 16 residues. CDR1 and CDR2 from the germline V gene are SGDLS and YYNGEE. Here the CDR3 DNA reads TGTGCCAGCAGCGTTTCCCACAGGGGATCCGGAAACACCATATATTTT. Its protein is CASSVSHRGSGNTIYF.

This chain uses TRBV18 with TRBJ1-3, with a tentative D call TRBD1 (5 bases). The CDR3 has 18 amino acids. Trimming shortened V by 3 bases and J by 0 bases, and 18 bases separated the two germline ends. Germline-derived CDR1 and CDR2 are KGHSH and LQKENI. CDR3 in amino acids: CASSPFVGGASSGNTIYF. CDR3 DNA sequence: TGTGCCAGCTCACCTTTCGTGGGAGGGGCGAGCTCTGGAAACACCATATATTTT.

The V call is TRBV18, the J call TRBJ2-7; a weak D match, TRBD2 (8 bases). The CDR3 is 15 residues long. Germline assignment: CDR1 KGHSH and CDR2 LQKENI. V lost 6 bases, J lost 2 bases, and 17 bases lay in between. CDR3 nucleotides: TGTGCCAGCTCCCCGGGGGGGACAGAGGCCTACGAGCAGTACTTC. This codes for CASSPGGTEAYEQYF.

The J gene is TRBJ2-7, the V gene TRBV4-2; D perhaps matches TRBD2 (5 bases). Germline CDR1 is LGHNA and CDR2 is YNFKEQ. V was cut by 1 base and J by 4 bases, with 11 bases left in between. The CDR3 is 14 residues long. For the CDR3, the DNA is TGTGCCAGCAGCCAAGCAGCGGCCGCATACGAGCAGTACTTC. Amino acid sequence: CASSQAAAAYEQYF.